These 8 T cell receptor beta chains were all obtained from the same sample, sequenced in a study of blood T cell repertoires in COVID-19. Profiled with immunoSEQ multiplex PCR; TCRdb holds only in-frame clones, not every one. The sample yields 97,000 or so clones, approximately 91% seen once. What was sequenced was peripheral blood. The receptors derive from a young man with acute or convalescent COVID-19.

V usage is TRBV4-2 and J usage is TRBJ2-7; no clear D. With 3 bases removed from V and 0 bases from J, the gap between germline ends came to 6 bases. Germline values: CDR1 LGHNA, CDR2 YNFKEQ. The CDR3 spans 13 residues. This chain's CDR3 is CASSQASSYEQYF. In DNA, the CDR3 is TGTGCCAGCAGCCAGGCTAGCTCCTACGAGCAGTACTTC.

The rearrangement uses TRBV3-1 (or the pseudogene TRBV3-2) and TRBJ2-1; TRBD2 matches 7 bases. This CDR3 is 16 amino acids long. J was trimmed by 7 bases and V by 0 bases; bases with no gene match: 9. Germline loops: CDR1 LGHDT, CDR2 YNNKEL (reference sequence). In DNA form, the CDR3 reads TGTGCCAGCAGCCAAGAAGGACTAGGTCTTGCGAATGAGCAGTTCTTC. Translation: CASSQEGLGLANEQFF.

The CDR3 region is CASSSQGERNTEAFF. The DNA of the CDR3 is TGCGCCAGCAGCTCACAGGGGGAGCGAAACACTGAAGCTTTCTTT. The chain joins TRBV5-1 to TRBJ1-1, with TRBD1 matching 8 bases. This CDR3 is 15 amino acids long. Germline CDR1 SGHRS, CDR2 YFSETQ. With V trimmed by 3 bases and J by 2 bases, 6 bases remained unmatched. Together with reference TRBV5-1 and TRBJ1-1, the CDR3 gives the full variable domain: KAGVTQTPRYLIKTRGQQVTLSCSPISGHRSVSWYQQTPGQGLQFLFEYFSETQRNKGNFPGRFSGRQFSNSRSEMNVSTLELGDSALYLCASSSQGERNTEAFFGQGTRLTVV.

The chain couples TRBV1 to TRBJ1-4; the tabulated D call, TRBD1, remains unverified against the DNA. TRBV1 is a recognized pseudogene. CDR3 length equals 14 residues. CDR3: CTSSQDGQAEKLFF. CDR3 DNA sequence: TGCACCAGCAGCCAAGATGGCCAGGCCGAAAAACTGTTTTTT.

The chain carries TRBV24-1 and TRBJ2-2, with D tentatively TRBD1 (5 bases). This CDR3 region has 15 residues. V was cut by 7 bases and J by 5 bases, with 16 bases left in between. Per germline, CDR1 KGHDR and CDR2 SFDVKD. CDR3 bases: TGTGCCACCAGGGGCCCGGACAAAGGGACCGGGGAGCTGTTTTTT. This gives the protein CATRGPDKGTGELFF.

V is TRBV6-5 and J is TRBJ1-5; D possibly corresponds to TRBD1 (6 bases). CDR1 is MNHEY and CDR2 is SVGAGI in the germline V gene. V dropped 0 bases and J dropped 1 base, with 7 bases sitting between them. The CDR3 runs 15 residues. CDR3 bases: TGTGCCAGCAGTTACTCAGGACAGAGCAATCAGCCCCAGCATTTT. Protein sequence: CASSYSGQSNQPQHF.

The V and J genes are TRBV5-1 and TRBJ1-2; TRBD1 aligns across 10 bases. V lost 4 bases to trimming and J lost 5 bases; unmatched junction nucleotides: 8. Germline-derived CDR1 and CDR2 are SGHRS and YFSETQ. CDR3 length: 15 amino acids. The CDR3 spells CASSLSGQGRYGYTF. CDR3 sequence (DNA): TGCGCCAGCAGCCTCTCGGGACAGGGGAGATATGGCTACACCTTC.

This rearrangement joins TRBV6-2 or TRBV6-3 to TRBJ2-7, with a tentative D call TRBD1 (7 bases). V was clipped by 6 bases and J by 2 bases, with 14 bases between them. The CDR3 spans 14 residues. CDR1 and CDR2 (germline): MNHEY, SVGEGT. CDR3 in DNA: TGTGCCAGCAGCCCGGAGGGGGCCGCCTACGAGCAGTACTTC. This sequence encodes CASSPEGAAYEQYF.